The subject of this entry is one T cell receptor beta chain. This sample is drawn from a study of blood T cell repertoires in COVID-19. Background on the study: Collection of acute and convalescent COVID-19 samples took place in the United States, Italy and Spain.

Only in-frame clones appear in the TCRdb table, and some are missing; sequencing was by immunoSEQ multiplex PCR. The sample has 90,000 to 150,000 clones; more than 80% are singletons. Germline lookup yields CDR1 SEHNR and CDR2 FQNEAQ (reference sequence). CDR3 length equals 15 residues. Trimming removed 5 bases at V and 2 bases at J, with 15 bases between. Sample: peripheral blood. The rearrangement uses TRBV7-9 and TRBJ1-2, with a tentative D call TRBD1 (5 bases). The clonotype was recovered from an older man with active or convalescent COVID-19. As DNA, the CDR3 is TGTGCCAGCAGCCCACTGGGGGGTCTGAACTATGGCTACACCTTC. Amino acids: CASSPLGGLNYGYTF.